A selection of T cell receptor beta chains follows, all from one sample in a study of CD8 T cell repertoires and HIV-1 epitope variants. Repertoires were generated with immunoSEQ multiplex PCR, while TCRdb's copy carries only in-frame clones and drops some. The data contain about 5,000 clones, 65% to 80% of them seen just once; the ten biggest clones take up approximately 46%. The antigens of these receptors remain unknown. Sequenced sample: cultured CD8+ T cells derived from PBMCs. All receptors derive from a male donor with HIV. The CDR3 runs from the conserved cysteine through the conserved F or W. The D gene is left open where the match is weak. Expanded clones get a size class; other rows say once, few or many, or leave the size out.

abundance	v_gene	j_gene	d_gene	CDR3aa	CDR3nt
.	TRBV19	TRBJ1-1	.	CASSLAGRGNTEAFF	TGTGCCAGTAGCCTAGCGGGCCGCGGGAACACTGAAGCTTTCTTT
.	TRBV10-2	TRBJ2-3	TRBD2	CASSEIGLAGDTQYF	TGCGCCAGCAGTGAGATAGGACTAGCGGGCGATACGCAGTATTTT
.	TRBV28	TRBJ2-3	TRBD2	CASSAWTSGLTDTQYF	TGTGCCAGCAGTGCCTGGACTAGCGGGTTGACAGATACGCAGTATTTT
.	TRBV2	TRBJ2-7	TRBD2	CASSDIPGTSGGDSYEQYF	TGTGCCAGCAGTGACATACCCGGGACTAGCGGGGGGGACTCCTACGAGCAGTACTTC
.	TRBV5-1	TRBJ1-4	TRBD1	CASSWTGGDEKLFF	TGCGCCAGCAGCTGGACAGGCGGGGATGAAAAACTGTTTTTT
.	TRBV28	TRBJ2-1	.	CASSLPTGPSYNEQFF	TGTGCCAGCAGTTTACCCACAGGGCCCTCCTACAATGAGCAGTTCTTC
.	TRBV11-3	TRBJ2-1	TRBD2	CASSLAGGTNEQFF	TGTGCCAGCAGCCTAGCGGGGGGGACGAATGAGCAGTTCTTC
.	TRBV6-1	TRBJ1-2	TRBD1	CATQGEGSRYGYTF	TGTGCCACCCAGGGGGAGGGCTCGAGGTATGGCTACACCTTC
.	TRBV7-9	TRBJ1-1	.	CASSLVNTEAFF	TGTGCCAGCAGCTTAGTGAACACTGAAGCTTTCTTT
once	TRBV6-4	TRBJ2-1	TRBD2	CASSIAGSGYEQFF	TGTGCCAGCAGTATAGCGGGGAGCGGGTATGAGCAGTTCTTC
.	TRBV7-9	TRBJ2-2	.	CASSSNAGATGELFF	TGTGCCAGCAGCTCCAACGCAGGGGCCACCGGGGAGCTGTTTTTT
.	TRBV5-4	TRBJ1-3	.	CASSFVGGNTIYF	TGTGCCAGCAGCTTCGTTGGGGGAAACACCATATATTTT
.	TRBV5-1	TRBJ2-6	.	CASRGGAGANVLTF	TGCGCCAGCCGAGGGGGGGCTGGGGCCAACGTCCTGACTTTC
.	TRBV7-9	TRBJ2-1	TRBD2	CASTPKGLLGRDEQFF	TGTGCCAGCACCCCAAAGGGACTCCTCGGGAGGGATGAGCAGTTCTTC
few	TRBV5-1	TRBJ2-7	.	CASSSSFYDSYEQYF	TGCGCCAGCAGCTCCTCCTTCTACGACTCCTACGAGCAGTACTTC
.	TRBV27	TRBJ1-1	.	CASSLAPSGGTEAFF	TGTGCCAGCAGCCTCGCCCCGAGTGGGGGCACTGAAGCTTTCTTT
once	TRBV28	TRBJ2-7	TRBD2	CATGGMRYEQYF	TGTGCCACCGGGGGGATGCGTTACGAGCAGTACTTC
.	TRBV7-2	TRBJ2-5	.	CASSSAGIDQETQYF	TGTGCCAGCAGCTCCGCCGGGATAGATCAAGAGACCCAGTACTTC
.	TRBV7-9	TRBJ2-1	.	CASSLDAQWVNEQFF	TGTGCCAGCAGCTTAGACGCCCAATGGGTGAATGAGCAGTTCTTC
.	TRBV9	TRBJ2-7	TRBD2	CASSVSGGEVQYF	TGTGCCAGCAGCGTATCGGGAGGGGAGGTGCAGTACTTC
.	TRBV6-5	TRBJ1-2	TRBD1	CASSLGGGGYTF	TGTGCCAGCAGTTTAGGGGGCGGGGGCTACACCTTC
.	TRBV5-1	TRBJ2-7	.	CASCYEGPSEQYF	TGCGCCAGCTGTTATGAGGGACCAAGCGAGCAGTACTTC
.	TRBV6-5	TRBJ2-1	.	CASSYGGRGYDEQFF	TGTGCCAGCAGTTACGGGGGCAGGGGTTATGATGAGCAGTTCTTC
.	TRBV18	TRBJ1-2	.	CASSPSKPGADVYGYTF	TGTGCCAGCTCACCATCCAAACCTGGGGCAGACGTCTATGGCTACACCTTC
.	TRBV7-2	TRBJ2-1	.	CASSFGPQKFF	TGTGCCAGCAGCTTCGGCCCCCAGAAGTTCTTC
.	TRBV4-3	TRBJ1-1	.	CASSQGTAMNTEAFF	TGCGCCAGCAGCCAAGGGACAGCGATGAACACTGAAGCTTTCTTT
.	TRBV9	TRBJ2-3	TRBD2	CASSTRTGGGADTQYF	TGTGCCAGCAGCACTCGGACGGGCGGGGGGGCAGATACGCAGTATTTT
few	TRBV28	TRBJ2-7	.	CASSSGDTSYEQYF	TGTGCCAGCAGTTCAGGGGACACTTCCTACGAGCAGTACTTC
once	TRBV9	TRBJ2-3	.	CASSVKDKISTDTQYF	TGTGCCAGCAGCGTAAAGGACAAGATTAGCACAGATACGCAGTATTTT
.	TRBV27	TRBJ1-5	.	CASSLSGLFLNQPQHF	TGTGCCAGCAGTTTATCCGGACTTTTTTTGAATCAGCCCCAGCATTTT
.	TRBV28	TRBJ2-1	TRBD2	CASSLYGGSGGDSYNEQFF	TGTGCCAGCAGTTTATACGGGGGTAGCGGGGGCGACTCCTACAATGAGCAGTTCTTC
few	TRBV11-1	TRBJ2-3	.	CASSLVPSLTTDTQYF	TGTGCCAGCAGCTTAGTCCCTAGTCTTACCACAGATACGCAGTATTTT
few	TRBV18	TRBJ1-2	.	CASSPNSGEGYGYTF	TGTGCCAGCTCACCAAATTCAGGGGAGGGCTATGGCTACACCTTC
.	TRBV7-3	TRBJ2-7	.	CASSLDPGTYEQYF	TGTGCCAGCAGCTTAGATCCGGGAACCTACGAGCAGTACTTC
.	TRBV4-3	TRBJ2-3	.	CASSQDLAVITDTQYF	TGCGCCAGCAGCCAAGATCTGGCGGTCATCACAGATACGCAGTATTTT
.	TRBV18	TRBJ1-1	.	CASSPGANTEAFF	TGTGCCAGCTCACCAGGGGCGAACACTGAAGCTTTCTTT
.	TRBV4-3	TRBJ1-6	.	CASSQDWSNSPLHF	TGCGCCAGCAGCCAAGATTGGTCTAATTCACCCCTCCACTTT
.	TRBV7-6	TRBJ2-1	TRBD2	CASSPRLAASSYNEQFF	TGTGCCAGCAGCCCACGACTAGCGGCGAGCTCCTACAATGAGCAGTTCTTC
.	TRBV28	TRBJ1-1	.	CAISPWDPKTEAFF	TGTGCCATCAGCCCCTGGGATCCCAAAACTGAAGCTTTCTTT
.	TRBV28	TRBJ1-1	.	CASSLFPGTNTEAFF	TGTGCCAGCAGTTTATTTCCGGGCACGAACACTGAAGCTTTCTTT
.	TRBV7-2	TRBJ2-5	TRBD2	CASSLGGGAGETQYF	TGTGCCAGCAGCTTAGGCGGGGGGGCCGGTGAGACCCAGTACTTC
.	TRBV30	TRBJ1-1	.	CAWIDLRGVNAEAFF	TGTGCCTGGATCGACCTGAGGGGGGTTAACGCTGAAGCTTTCTTT
.	TRBV28	TRBJ2-2	.	CASSWWGRREYTGELFF	TGTGCCAGCAGTTGGTGGGGGAGACGGGAGTACACCGGGGAGCTGTTTTTT
.	TRBV19	TRBJ2-5	.	CASSIGRGETQYF	TGTGCCAGTAGTATTGGCAGAGGGGAGACCCAGTACTTC
few	TRBV5-1	TRBJ1-5	.	CASSLGTRDQPQHF	TGCGCCAGCAGCTTAGGGACGCGAGATCAGCCCCAGCATTTT
.	TRBV9	TRBJ1-6	TRBD1	CASGRQGDDNSPLHF	TGTGCCAGCGGGAGACAGGGGGACGATAATTCACCCCTCCACTTT
few	TRBV29-1	TRBJ1-4	.	CSVGVSATNEKLFF	TGCAGCGTTGGTGTGAGTGCAACTAATGAAAAACTGTTTTTT